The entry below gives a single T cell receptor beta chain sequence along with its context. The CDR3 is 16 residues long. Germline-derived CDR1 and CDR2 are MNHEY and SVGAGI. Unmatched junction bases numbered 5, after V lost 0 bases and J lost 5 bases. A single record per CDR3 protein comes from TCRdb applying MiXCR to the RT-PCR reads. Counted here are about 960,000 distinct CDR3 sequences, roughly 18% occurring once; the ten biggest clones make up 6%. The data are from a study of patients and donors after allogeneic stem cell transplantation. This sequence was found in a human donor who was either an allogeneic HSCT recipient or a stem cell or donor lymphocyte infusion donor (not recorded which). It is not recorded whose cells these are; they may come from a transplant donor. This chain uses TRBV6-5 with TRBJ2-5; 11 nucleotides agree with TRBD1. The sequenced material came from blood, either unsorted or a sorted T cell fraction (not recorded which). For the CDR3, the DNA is TGTGCCAGCAGTTACTCGGACAGGGGGCCAACGGAGACCCAGTACTTC. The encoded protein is CASSYSDRGPTETQYF.